Following are 25 T cell receptor beta chains from one sample sequenced in a study of blood T cell repertoires in COVID-19. Only in-frame clones appear in the TCRdb table, and some are missing; sequencing was by immunoSEQ multiplex PCR. The data hold roughly 250,000 clones, with 82% observed a single time. Sequencing used peripheral blood. Every receptor here comes from a woman aged 60-70 years with active or convalescent COVID-19.

About this clone: In the same sample, other DNA sequences code for this CDR3. This sequence joins TRBV19 and TRBJ1-1; perhaps TRBD1 as D (5 bases). Germline lookup yields CDR1 LNHDA and CDR2 SQIVND (reference sequence). V lost 1 base to trimming and J lost 0 bases, with 6 bases between them. The CDR3 consists of 14 residues. This CDR3 is CASSIGQLNTEAFF. The CDR3 DNA sequence: TGTGCCAGTAGTATAGGACAGTTGAACACTGAAGCTTTCTTT.

The chain has TRBV7-9 and TRBJ1-2, with TRBD1 identical over 7 bases. The CDR3 runs 13 residues. The V gene end was trimmed by 10 bases and the J gene end by 2 bases; junction bases not matched to a gene: 7. Germline lookup yields CDR1 SEHNR and CDR2 FQNEAQ (reference sequence). CDR3 protein: CATQGVGNYGYTF. Written as DNA, the CDR3 is TGTGCCACCCAGGGGGTAGGCAACTATGGCTACACCTTC.

This clone was detected only a few times. The rearrangement uses TRBV5-1 and TRBJ2-7, with D perhaps TRBD2 (5 bases). This CDR3 is 14 amino acids long. V was cut by 2 bases and J by 5 bases, with 14 bases left in between. Germline loops: CDR1 SGHRS, CDR2 YFSETQ. CDR3 loop: CASSLGRGRDEQYF. The CDR3 DNA is TGCGCCAGCAGCTTAGGACGGGGTCGCGACGAGCAGTACTTC.

The chain carries TRBV15 and TRBJ2-7; 7 nucleotides line up with TRBD1. J lost 2 bases, V lost 5 bases, and 6 bases had no gene match. Germline lookup yields CDR1 LNHNV and CDR2 YYDKDF (reference sequence). The CDR3 contains 14 residues. The CDR3 region is CATSGHRGPYEQYF. CDR3 nucleotide sequence: TGTGCCACCAGCGGACACAGGGGCCCCTACGAGCAGTACTTC.

The chain uses TRBV5-1 and TRBJ2-2; D is ambiguous. With 4 bases removed from V and 1 base from J, the gap between germline ends came to 5 bases. The CDR3 totals 13 residues. Germline V gene data show CDR1 as SGHRS and CDR2 as YFSETQ. The CDR3 DNA sequence: TGCGCCAGCAGCGAGCAGAACACCGGGGAGCTGTTTTTT. It encodes CASSEQNTGELFF. The full variable domain, with the rest looked up from reference TRBV5-1 and TRBJ2-2, is KAGVTQTPRYLIKTRGQQVTLSCSPISGHRSVSWYQQTPGQGLQFLFEYFSETQRNKGNFPGRFSGRQFSNSRSEMNVSTLELGDSALYLCASSEQNTGELFFGEGSRLTVL.

The chain uses TRBV9 and TRBJ2-2; D might be TRBD1 (5 bases). The CDR3 loop spans 16 amino acids. CDR1 and CDR2 from the germline V gene are SGDLS and YYNGEE. Trimming left V 4 bases short and J 5 bases short, with 18 bases between. In DNA, the CDR3 is TGTGCCAGCAGCCCTAGGGGCAGGCCGAGGACCGGGGAGCTGTTTTTT. Translation: CASSPRGRPRTGELFF. The full variable domain, in which reference TRBV9 and TRBJ2-2 provide the parts outside the CDR3, is DSGVTQTPKHLITATGQRVTLRCSPRSGDLSVYWYQQSLDQGLQFLIQYYNGEERAKGNILERFSAQQFPDLHSELNLSSLELGDSALYFCASSPRGRPRTGELFFGEGSRLTVL.

This chain joins TRBV7-3 and TRBJ2-1, with 8 bases aligning to TRBD2. V was clipped by 4 bases and J by 3 bases; unmatched bases: 5. CDR1 is SGHTA and CDR2 is FQGTGA in the germline V gene. The CDR3 sequence is 15 residues long. CDR3 in DNA: TGTGCCAGCAGCTCCAGCGGGGGCCACTACAATGAGCAGTTCTTC. Protein: CASSSSGGHYNEQFF.

The chain employs TRBV27 and TRBJ2-6; possible D gene TRBD1, 6 bases. Germline lookup yields CDR1 MNHEY and CDR2 SMNVEV (reference sequence). The CDR3 is 15 residues long. Between the trimmed V and J ends, which lost 6 bases and 4 bases, there was a span of 13 bases. DNA of the CDR3: TGTGCCAGCAGAACCCCAGGGGCCGGGGCCAACGTCCTGACTTTC. The encoded protein is CASRTPGAGANVLTF.

This chain joins TRBV2 and TRBJ2-5, with D perhaps matching TRBD2 (6 bases). The germline V gene has CDR1 SNHLY and CDR2 FYNNEI. Trimming pared 11 bases from V and 2 bases from J, leaving 15 bases between. The CDR3 spans 13 residues. The CDR3 DNA reads as TGTGCCGAAGGGGACGCGGGGCAAGAGACCCAGTACTTC. It is translated as CAEGDAGQETQYF.

The chain recombines TRBV4-2 with TRBJ1-3; D might be TRBD1 (6 bases). Germline V gene data show CDR1 as LGHNA and CDR2 as YNFKEQ. V was cut by 4 bases and J by 4 bases, with 17 bases left in between. This CDR3 has 16 amino acids. CDR3 in amino acids: CASSLPGQGSGNTIYF. In DNA, the CDR3 is TGTGCCAGCAGCCTGCCGGGGCAGGGGAGCGGAAACACCATATATTTT.

The genes are TRBV3-1 (or the pseudogene TRBV3-2) and TRBJ2-5, with D possibly TRBD2 on 7 matching bases. The CDR3 covers 15 residues. V shed 4 bases and J shed 7 bases, with 19 bases lying between them. Germline V CDR1 and CDR2: LGHDT, YNNKEL (reference sequence). CDR3 amino acids: CASSLRAGASGTQYF. CDR3 in DNA: TGTGCCAGCAGCCTGCGGGCGGGGGCCTCAGGGACCCAGTACTTC.

The genes are TRBV11-2 and TRBJ2-5; 7 nucleotides agree with TRBD1. Per the germline V gene, CDR1 is SGHAT and CDR2 is FQNNGV. Unmatched junction bases numbered 3, after V lost 5 bases and J lost 3 bases. The CDR3 has 13 residues. CDR3 sequence: CASSRQGEETQYF. The CDR3 DNA reads TGTGCCAGCAGCCGGCAGGGGGAAGAGACCCAGTACTTC.

The chain joins TRBV15 to TRBJ2-3, with 8 bases aligning to TRBD2. Trimming removed 0 bases from V and 4 bases from J; junction bases left unmatched: 15. This CDR3 contains 19 residues. Germline CDR1 LNHNV, CDR2 YYDKDF (reference sequence). CDR3 sequence reads: CATSRDPPRGGIPPDTQYF. The CDR3 DNA reads as TGTGCCACCAGCAGAGATCCCCCCCGCGGGGGGATCCCGCCAGATACGCAGTATTTT.

The chain joins TRBV5-6 to TRBJ1-1; perhaps TRBD1 as D (5 bases). V dropped 2 bases and J dropped 6 bases, with 14 bases sitting between them. Germline CDR1 SGHDT, CDR2 YYEEEE. The CDR3 contains 14 residues. The CDR3 loop reads CASSFRVGVSEAFF. The CDR3 nucleotides read TGTGCCAGCAGCTTTAGGGTAGGGGTTTCTGAAGCTTTCTTT.

This chain connects TRBV7-2 to TRBJ2-5; 9 nucleotides agree with TRBD2. The trim removed 8 bases at V and 7 bases at J, leaving 14 bases unmatched. The CDR3 loop spans 15 amino acids. Germline lookup yields CDR1 SGHTA and CDR2 FQGNSA. The DNA for the CDR3 is TGTGCCAGCTCTCGTGGACTAGCGCGCATTGGGACCCAGTACTTC. Its protein is CASSRGLARIGTQYF.

This chain connects TRBV10-3 to TRBJ1-1; unclear D gene. Germline V gene sequence: CDR1 ENHRY, CDR2 SYGVKD. Deletions cut 8 bases from V and 1 base from J, with 5 bases between. This CDR3 spans 11 amino acids. In DNA, the CDR3 is TGTGCCATCGGAGAGAACACTGAAGCTTTCTTT. As protein: CAIGENTEAFF.

This clone is a singleton in its sample. This chain links TRBV6-8 with TRBJ1-4, with TRBD1 matching over 7 bases. The ends lost 6 bases at V and 3 bases at J; junction bases unmatched: 7. This CDR3 comprises 15 residues. Germline loops: CDR1 MNHGY, CDR2 SAAAGT. CDR3 nucleotide sequence: TGTGCCAGCAGGAAAACAGACAGGGCTAATGAAAAACTGTTTTTT. It is translated as CASRKTDRANEKLFF.

The chain is built from TRBV6-5 and TRBJ1-1; D might be TRBD1 (6 bases). This CDR3 is 12 amino acids long. The germline gives CDR1 MNHEY, CDR2 SVGAGI. Trimming stripped 6 bases from V and 7 bases from J, with 12 bases between. This CDR3 reads CASSPQGREAFF. For the CDR3, the DNA is TGTGCCAGCAGCCCACAGGGCCGTGAAGCTTTCTTT.

The chain recombines TRBV1 with TRBJ2-1; the DNA was not used to check the table's D call, TRBD1. TRBV1 is marked as a pseudogene. The CDR3 has 12 amino acids. The CDR3 region is CTSGRRWAEQFF. The CDR3, as DNA: TGCACCTCAGGGCGGCGGTGGGCTGAGCAGTTCTTC.

The gene calls are TRBV18 and TRBJ2-7, with D possibly being TRBD2 (6 bases). The CDR3 is 15 residues long. V lost 0 bases, J lost 5 bases, and 14 bases lay in between. Germline V gene data show CDR1 as KGHSH and CDR2 as LQKENI. The CDR3 loop reads CASSPPSTSKDEQYF. CDR3 nucleotide sequence: TGTGCCAGCTCACCACCCTCGACTAGTAAGGACGAGCAGTACTTC.

The chain employs TRBV28 and TRBJ1-2; 8 bases fit TRBD1. CDR3 size: 15 residues. From germline, CDR1 is MDHEN and CDR2 SYDVKM. V lost 6 bases and J lost 5; bases outside the gene matches: 11. This CDR3 reads CASRENRGRGYGYTF. CDR3 DNA sequence: TGTGCCAGCAGGGAAAACAGGGGGAGGGGGTATGGCTACACCTTC.

The J gene is TRBJ1-6, the V gene TRBV10-3, with 7 bases that match TRBD1. The CDR3 spans 13 residues. J was trimmed by 6 bases and V by 10 bases; bases with no gene match: 6. CDR1 is ENHRY and CDR2 is SYGVKD in the germline V gene. The CDR3 DNA is TGTGCCACCGGGACAGTTATTAATTCACCCCTCCACTTT. Translated: CATGTVINSPLHF.

J is TRBJ2-5 and V is TRBV7-2; 15 positions match TRBD2. V shed 4 bases and J 5 bases; nucleotides not matched to a gene: 8. Germline V gene sequence: CDR1 SGHTA, CDR2 FQGNSA. The CDR3 contains 17 residues. CDR3 loop: CASSSPGLAGGRETQYF. CDR3 in DNA: TGTGCCAGCAGCTCCCCCGGACTAGCGGGGGGGCGGGAGACCCAGTACTTC.

This rearrangement joins TRBV30 to TRBJ1-5; TRBD1 matches at 9 bases. This CDR3 has 14 amino acids. V lost 1 base and J lost 7; bases outside the gene matches: 5. Germline loops: CDR1 GTSNPN, CDR2 SVGIG (reference sequence). The DNA for the CDR3 is TGTGCCTGGAGTGGGGGACAGGGCGGCCAGCCCCAGCATTTT. Translating gives CAWSGGQGGQPQHF.

The rearrangement uses TRBV27 and TRBJ2-1, with D possibly being TRBD1 (5 bases). Trimming cost V 10 bases and J 0 bases, with 13 bases left between them. The CDR3 is 14 residues long. Germline loops: CDR1 MNHEY, CDR2 SMNVEV (reference sequence). CDR3 sequence reads: CATSKGNSYNEQFF. Written as DNA, the CDR3 is TGTGCCACCTCCAAGGGGAACTCCTACAATGAGCAGTTCTTC.